The rows below give T cell receptor beta chains drawn from one sample of a study of early T cells in non-severe SARS-CoV-2 infection. TCRdb recomputed calls from the 5' RACE reads with MiXCR, one row per CDR3 protein. Of approximately 20,000 distinct CDR3 sequences in the sample, roughly 6.1% were seen once. Sequencing was carried out using whole blood. The receptors here all came from an adult who was a healthcare worker with PCR-confirmed SARS-CoV-2 infection or an uninfected control (not recorded which). Each CDR3 is given with its conserved first and last residue. A D gene is named only where the DNA matches it firmly. Only some rows state a clone size, as once, few, many or a class for expanded clones.

many,TRBJ2-1,TRBV14,TRBD2,TGTGCCAGCAGCCGAGATAGCGGGTTCTCCTACAATGAGCAGTTCTTC,CASSRDSGFSYNEQFF
many,TRBJ1-5,TRBV20-1,.,TGCAGTGCTAGAGAGGCAGGGACGGAAAATCAGCCCCAGCATTTT,CSAREAGTENQPQHF
many,TRBJ2-2,TRBV14,.,TGTGCCAGCAGCCAAGACCCGAACACCGGGGAGCTGTTTTTT,CASSQDPNTGELFF
medium-sized,TRBJ2-7,TRBV7-9,.,TGTGCCAGCAGCTTAGGGACAGTGTCCTACGAGCAGTACTTC,CASSLGTVSYEQYF
many,TRBJ1-5,TRBV12-3/TRBV12-4,.,TGTGCCAGCGCCCGGGACAACAATCAGCCCCAGCATTTT,CASARDNNQPQHF
many,TRBJ2-2,TRBV3-1,.,TGTGCCAGCAGCCAAGTAGCGAGAAACACCGGGGAGCTGTTTTTT,CASSQVARNTGELFF
many,TRBJ2-7,TRBV30,TRBD2,TGTGCCTGGAGGATAGCGGGAGTCAGGAGGGAGCAGTACTTC,CAWRIAGVRREQYF
many,TRBJ1-1,TRBV7-9,.,TGTGCCAGCAGCTCGACACCTACGGTAAACACTGAAGCTTTCTTT,CASSSTPTVNTEAFF
many,TRBJ2-7,TRBV9,.,TGTGCCAGCAGCCCCGGACAGTCCTACGAGCAGTACTTC,CASSPGQSYEQYF
medium-sized,TRBJ2-1,TRBV20-1,TRBD1,TGCAGTGCTAGAGATCATGGACAGGGTTCGGGACAAGCCTACAATGAGCAGTTCTTC,CSARDHGQGSGQAYNEQFF
many,TRBJ2-3,TRBV10-2,TRBD2,TGCGCCAGCAGTGACCCCCGGGACTACTTAACAGATACGCAGTATTTT,CASSDPRDYLTDTQYF
many,TRBJ2-3,TRBV7-9,.,TGTGCCAGCAGCTTAGCTAACGCGGGGTGGGGCCTCACAGATACGCAGTATTTT,CASSLANAGWGLTDTQYF
few,TRBJ1-3,TRBV5-6,.,TGTGCCAGCAGCCCAAGACAGGTCCCGTCTGAAAACACCATATATTTT,CASSPRQVPSENTIYF
many,TRBJ2-5,TRBV20-1,TRBD2,TGCAGTGCTGGGAGACCGGGACTAGCGGGAGGCACCCAAGAGACCCAGTACTTC,CSAGRPGLAGGTQETQYF
.,TRBJ2-5,TRBV27,.,TGTGCCAGCAGTTTGCTAGGGAACTTGATCCAAGAGACCCAGTACTTC,CASSLLGNLIQETQYF
many,TRBJ1-2,TRBV7-2,TRBD1,TGTGCCAGCAGCTTAGCTCCCAGGGGGATAGGCTACACCTTC,CASSLAPRGIGYTF
.,TRBJ2-1,TRBV4-1,TRBD2,TGCGCCAGCAGCCCGGGGGTGGGTAGCGGGAGTAATGAGCAGTTCTTC,CASSPGVGSGSNEQFF
.,TRBJ2-1,TRBV10-1,.,TGCGCCAGCAGTGAGTCGCTAGTTGGTGAGCAGTTCTTC,CASSESLVGEQFF
.,TRBJ2-3,TRBV6-5,.,TGTGCCAGCAGGAAGGGCAGGGAGTCGTCGGATACGCAGTATTTT,CASRKGRESSDTQYF
.,TRBJ2-7,TRBV6-5,.,TGTGCCAGCACGCAAGCGGCCGGTTCCTACGAGCAGTACTTC,CASTQAAGSYEQYF
.,TRBJ2-5,TRBV28,.,TGTGCCAGCAGCGCGCCCGGTGGCCAAGAGACCCAGTACTTC,CASSAPGGQETQYF
few,TRBJ2-3,TRBV2,.,TGTGCCAGCAGTGATTGGAGGTCCACAGATACGCAGTATTTT,CASSDWRSTDTQYF
many,TRBJ2-7,TRBV4-1,TRBD2,TGCGCCAGCAGCCAAGATTGGCCGGGACTAGACGAGCAGTACTTC,CASSQDWPGLDEQYF
many,TRBJ2-7,TRBV5-1,.,TGCGCCAGCAGCTCAATCTACGAGCAGTACTTC,CASSSIYEQYF
.,TRBJ1-2,TRBV28,.,TGTGCCAGCAGCACCAGGTCTGGGGGGCTTAACTATGGCTACACCTTC,CASSTRSGGLNYGYTF
many,TRBJ2-1,TRBV20-1,TRBD2,TGCAGTGCTGGGACTAGCGGTTCGGGATCCTACAATGAGCAGTTCTTC,CSAGTSGSGSYNEQFF
.,TRBJ1-1,TRBV7-9,.,TGTGCCAGCAGCTTTCGTTGGCTACCGGGGACGATTGAAGCTTTCTTT,CASSFRWLPGTIEAFF
many,TRBJ2-1,TRBV10-2,TRBD2,TGCGCCAGCAGTGAGTTTGGGGCGGGAGGGACCTCAGGGCCTTACAATGAGCAGTTCTTC,CASSEFGAGGTSGPYNEQFF
many,TRBJ2-7,TRBV6-5,TRBD2,TGTGCCAGCAGTTACTCGATGTTTGGACTAGCGGGGTATCGGGAGCAGTACTTC,CASSYSMFGLAGYREQYF
few,TRBJ2-3,TRBV7-7,.,TGTGCTAGCAGTCGGGACTTTTTGACAGATACGCAGTATTTT,CASSRDFLTDTQYF
.,TRBJ2-2,TRBV2,TRBD2,TGTGCCAGCGTGCTACCGGGACTAGCGGGAGTATACACCGGGGAGCTGTTTTTT,CASVLPGLAGVYTGELFF
many,TRBJ2-7,TRBV12-3/TRBV12-4,.,TGTGCCAGCAGTTTGGGCGGGGCGGCTACCTACGAGCAGTACTTC,CASSLGGAATYEQYF
many,TRBJ2-3,TRBV11-2,.,TGTGCCAGCAGCTTAGAAAGGACAGGCACAGATACGCAGTATTTT,CASSLERTGTDTQYF
medium-sized,TRBJ2-2,TRBV29-1,TRBD2,TGCAGCGTAGGGACTAGCGGGACCGGGGAGCTGTTTTTT,CSVGTSGTGELFF
many,TRBJ1-2,TRBV15,.,TGTGCCACCAGCAGAGGACGGATAAACTATGGCTACACCTTC,CATSRGRINYGYTF
many,TRBJ2-5,TRBV11-1,TRBD1,TGTGCCAGCAGCTTCAACAGGGGCCCCAAACTCGCCCAGTACTTC,CASSFNRGPKLAQYF
many,TRBJ1-1,TRBV7-9,.,TGTGCCAGCAGCCCTCAATCCGTACAGTTAGGGACTGAAGCTTTCTTT,CASSPQSVQLGTEAFF
many,TRBJ2-1,TRBV24-1,.,TGTGCCACCAGTACGGGGAATGAGCAGTTCTTC,CATSTGNEQFF
many,TRBJ2-6,TRBV3-1,.,TGTGCCAGCAGCCAAGATCTAGTTGGACGGGCCAACGTCCTGACTTTC,CASSQDLVGRANVLTF